One and the same sample provided the 5 T cell receptor beta chains below, sequenced in a study of shared T cell receptors in the human thymus. The method was immunoSEQ multiplex PCR; TCRdb's version includes in-frame clones alone and lacks a portion of them. This repertoire shows about 610,000 clones, around nine tenths found once; its top ten account for roughly 0.0097%. A further study also used this sample, focusing on human thymus T cells.

The sample taken for sequencing was thymocytes. The receptors stem from a boy under three years old with a congenital heart defect.

The chain is built from TRBV11-2 and TRBJ2-7; 8 bases line up with TRBD1. V dropped 1 base and J dropped 0; count of bases not matched to a gene: 5. This CDR3 has 16 amino acids. Germline V gene sequence: CDR1 SGHAT, CDR2 FQNNGV. The CDR3 DNA reads as TGTGCCAGCAGCTTAGGTGCAGGGGGCACCTCCTACGAGCAGTACTTC. As protein: CASSLGAGGTSYEQYF.

V gene TRBV27 combines with J gene TRBJ1-5, with TRBD1 matching 8 bases. With 7 bases clipped from V and 1 base from J, the junction kept 9 bases outside the gene matches. CDR1 is MNHEY, CDR2 SMNVEV, per germline (reference sequence). This CDR3 is built from 16 residues. This CDR3 reads CASTPRTGTSNQPQHF. The CDR3 region has the DNA TGTGCCAGCACTCCTCGGACAGGGACGAGCAATCAGCCCCAGCATTTT.

This clone was found once. This rearrangement joins TRBV9 to TRBJ2-1; TRBD1 might be the D (6 bases). Germline values: CDR1 SGDLS, CDR2 YYNGEE. This CDR3 is built from 16 residues. V lost 4 bases and J lost 2, with 16 bases in between. CDR3 sequence reads: CASSQGWQGPYNEQFF. CDR3 DNA: TGTGCCAGCAGCCAGGGGTGGCAGGGGCCCTACAATGAGCAGTTCTTC. Using reference TRBV9 and TRBJ2-1 for the parts outside the CDR3, the full variable domain is DSGVTQTPKHLITATGQRVTLRCSPRSGDLSVYWYQQSLDQGLQFLIQYYNGEERAKGNILERFSAQQFPDLHSELNLSSLELGDSALYFCASSQGWQGPYNEQFFGPGTRLTVL.

As DNA, the CDR3 is TGTGCCAGCAGCCCCGGAGGGGGCCCCGAGCAGTACTTC. It translates to CASSPGGGPEQYF. J is TRBJ2-7 and V is TRBV7-9; a weak D match, TRBD1 (7 bases). The CDR3 loop spans 13 amino acids. Trimming stripped 5 bases from V and 6 bases from J, with 14 bases between. Per germline, CDR1 SEHNR and CDR2 FQNEAQ (reference sequence).

V gene TRBV14 combines with J gene TRBJ2-1; TRBD2 agrees at 7 bases. Germline assignment: CDR1 SGHDN and CDR2 FVKESK. The CDR3 length is 15 residues. Trimming cost V 1 base and J 4 bases; bases outside gene matches: 4. CDR3 sequence reads: CASSQGLAEYNEQFF. DNA for the CDR3: TGTGCCAGCAGCCAAGGGCTAGCGGAATACAATGAGCAGTTCTTC.